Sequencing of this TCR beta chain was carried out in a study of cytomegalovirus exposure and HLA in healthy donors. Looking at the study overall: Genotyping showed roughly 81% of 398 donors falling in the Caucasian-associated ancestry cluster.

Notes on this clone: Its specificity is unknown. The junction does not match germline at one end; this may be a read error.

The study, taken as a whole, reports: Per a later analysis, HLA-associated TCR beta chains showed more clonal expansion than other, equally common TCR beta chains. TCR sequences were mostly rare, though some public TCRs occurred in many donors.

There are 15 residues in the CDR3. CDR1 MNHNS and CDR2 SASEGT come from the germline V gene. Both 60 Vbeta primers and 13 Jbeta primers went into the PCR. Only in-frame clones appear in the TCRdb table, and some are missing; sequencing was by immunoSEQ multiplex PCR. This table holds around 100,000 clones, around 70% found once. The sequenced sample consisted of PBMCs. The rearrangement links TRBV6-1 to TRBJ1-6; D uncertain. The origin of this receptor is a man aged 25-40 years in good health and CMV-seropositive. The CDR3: CASSVLTPNNSPPHF. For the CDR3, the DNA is TGTGCCAGCAGTGTGCTGACACCTAATAATTCACCCCCCCACTTT.